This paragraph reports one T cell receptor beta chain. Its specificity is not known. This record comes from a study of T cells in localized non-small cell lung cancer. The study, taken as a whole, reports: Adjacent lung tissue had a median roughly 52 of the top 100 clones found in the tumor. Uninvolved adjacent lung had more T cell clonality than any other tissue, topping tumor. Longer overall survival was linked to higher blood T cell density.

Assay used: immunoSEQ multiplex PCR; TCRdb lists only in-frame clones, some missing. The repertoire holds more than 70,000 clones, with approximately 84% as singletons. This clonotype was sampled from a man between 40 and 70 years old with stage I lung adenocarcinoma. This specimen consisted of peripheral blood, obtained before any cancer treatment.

Written as DNA, the CDR3 is TGTGCCAGCACCCTCGAGACAGGGGTCGGCTACACCTTC. This gives the protein CASTLETGVGYTF. The chain recombines TRBV2 with TRBJ1-2; 8 bases line up with TRBD1. The V gene's germline CDR1 is SNHLY and CDR2 FYNNEI. This CDR3 is 13 amino acids long. V lost 7 bases and J lost 8; bases outside the gene matches: 9.